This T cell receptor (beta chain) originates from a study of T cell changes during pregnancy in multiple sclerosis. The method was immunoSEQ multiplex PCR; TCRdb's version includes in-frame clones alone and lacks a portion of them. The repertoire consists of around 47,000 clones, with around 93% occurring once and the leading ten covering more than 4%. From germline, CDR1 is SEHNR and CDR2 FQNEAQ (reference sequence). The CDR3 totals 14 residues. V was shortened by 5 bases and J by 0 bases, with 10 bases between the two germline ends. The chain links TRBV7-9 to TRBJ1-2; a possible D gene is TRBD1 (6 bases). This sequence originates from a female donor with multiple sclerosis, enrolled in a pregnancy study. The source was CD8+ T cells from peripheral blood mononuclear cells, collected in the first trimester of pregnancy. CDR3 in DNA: TGTGCCAGCAGCGGGGACAATACTAACTATGGCTACACCTTC. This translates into CASSGDNTNYGYTF. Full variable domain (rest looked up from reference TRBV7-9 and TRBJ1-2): DTGVSQNPRHKITKRGQNVTFRCDPISEHNRLYWYRQTLGQGPEFLTYFQNEAQLEKSRLLSDRFSAERPKGSFSTLEIQRTEQGDSAMYLCASSGDNTNYGYTFGSGTRLTVV.